These 22 T cell receptor beta chains were all obtained from the same sample, sequenced in a study of T cell responses to AZD1222 COVID-19 vaccine. Only in-frame clones appear in the TCRdb table, and some are missing; sequencing was by immunoSEQ multiplex PCR. This table holds around 150,000 clones, less than 95% found once. The input for sequencing was peripheral blood, taken on day 0 of AZD1222 vaccination. The receptors were gathered from an adult in good health.

Notes on this clone: Additional DNA sequences in this sample encode the identical CDR3. The J gene is TRBJ2-5, the V gene TRBV4-1; 11 nucleotides match TRBD2. V was pared by 1 base and J by 0 bases, with 4 bases of the junction left unmatched. The CDR3 covers 17 residues. CDR1 is MGHRA and CDR2 is YSYEKL in the germline V gene. CDR3 sequence (DNA): TGCGCCAGCAGCCAAGGAGTACTAGCGGGGGACCAAGAGACCCAGTACTTC. This encodes CASSQGVLAGDQETQYF.

J is TRBJ2-7 and V is TRBV6-6; the match to TRBD1 covers 9 bases. Germline-derived CDR1 and CDR2 are MNHNY and SVGAGI (reference sequence). The CDR3 runs 16 residues. After removal of 4 bases from V and 4 bases from J, the junction contained 11 bases not matched to a gene. CDR3 amino acids: CASSWTGVGPLYEQYF. As DNA, the CDR3 is TGTGCCAGCAGTTGGACAGGGGTGGGGCCCCTTTACGAGCAGTACTTC.

The chain combines TRBV15 with TRBJ2-3; the match to TRBD2 covers 9 bases. The CDR3 sequence is 15 residues long. Germline assignment: CDR1 LNHNV and CDR2 YYDKDF (reference sequence). J gave up 6 bases and V 2 bases, and 6 bases lay outside the gene matches. CDR3 DNA sequence: TGTGCCACCAGCAGAACGGCCGGACTAGCGGATACGCAGTATTTT. It codes for CATSRTAGLADTQYF.

The chain joins TRBV12-3 or TRBV12-4 to TRBJ1-2; the D is unclear. This CDR3 is built from 12 residues. Trimming cost V 4 bases and J 9 bases, with 12 bases left between them. Here the CDR3 DNA reads TGTGCCAGCAGTTCCCTCAGGAGCCGCTACACCTTC. Translation gives CASSSLRSRYTF.

There are a few counts of this clone. The chain uses TRBV5-1 and TRBJ2-2; 10 bases map to TRBD2. V was pared by 4 bases and J by 7 bases, with 7 bases of the junction left unmatched. Germline-derived CDR1 and CDR2 are SGHRS and YFSETQ. CDR3 length: 15 amino acids. The CDR3 is CASSGAGGPVGELFF. The CDR3 bases are TGCGCCAGCAGCGGAGCGGGAGGGCCCGTCGGGGAGCTGTTTTTT. Looking up the rest from reference TRBV5-1 and TRBJ2-2 gives the full variable domain: KAGVTQTPRYLIKTRGQQVTLSCSPISGHRSVSWYQQTPGQGLQFLFEYFSETQRNKGNFPGRFSGRQFSNSRSEMNVSTLELGDSALYLCASSGAGGPVGELFFGEGSRLTVL.

The gene calls are TRBV20-1 and TRBJ2-7, with 9 bases fitting TRBD1. Germline CDR1 is DFQATT and CDR2 is SNEGSKA (reference sequence). Trimming at V came to 3 bases and at J to 6 bases, leaving 6 bases not matched to a gene. The CDR3 has 13 residues. The CDR3 spells CSASGTGLFEQYF. The CDR3 DNA sequence: TGCAGTGCTAGTGGGACAGGGTTGTTCGAGCAGTACTTC.

The chain uses TRBV6-4 and TRBJ2-2; perhaps TRBD1 as D (5 bases). CDR1 is MRHNA, CDR2 SNTAGT, per germline. CDR3 size: 14 residues. V lost 5 bases and J lost 9, with 16 bases in between. The chain's CDR3 is CASSPHGGAWELFF. CDR3 DNA sequence: TGTGCCAGCAGTCCTCACGGTGGGGCGTGGGAGCTGTTTTTT.

V usage is TRBV29-1 and J usage is TRBJ1-1, with D possibly matching TRBD1 (6 bases). In germline, CDR1 is SQVTM, CDR2 ANQGSEA. V was cut by 3 bases and J by 0 bases, with 11 bases left in between. The CDR3 is 14 residues long. The CDR3 here is CSVDPQGMNTEAFF. In DNA form, the CDR3 reads TGCAGCGTTGATCCACAGGGTATGAACACTGAAGCTTTCTTT.

The chain uses TRBV12-3 or TRBV12-4 and TRBJ1-3; TRBD1 is a possible D gene (5 bases). The CDR3 length is 11 residues. The V gene lost 6 bases and the J gene lost 8 bases, with 8 bases spanning the gap. The CDR3 reads CASSPGDTIYF. CDR3 DNA: TGTGCCAGCAGCCCGGGGGACACCATATATTTT.

The DNA for the CDR3 is TGTGCCAGCAGCCTGCTAGCGGCCCTCTCCTACAATGAGCAGTTCTTC. As protein: CASSLLAALSYNEQFF. The chain recombines TRBV5-6 with TRBJ2-1; the match to TRBD2 covers 7 bases. Trimming cost V 4 bases and J 0 bases; bases outside gene matches: 7. The CDR3 spans 16 residues. CDR1 and CDR2 from the germline V gene are SGHDT and YYEEEE. The whole variable domain, remainder taken from reference TRBV5-6 and TRBJ2-1, is DAGVTQSPTHLIKTRGQQVTLRCSPKSGHDTVSWYQQALGQGPQFIFQYYEEEERQRGNFPDRFSGHQFPNYSSELNVNALLLGDSALYLCASSLLAALSYNEQFFGPGTRLTVL.

This chain links TRBV11-2 with TRBJ1-5, with D possibly matching TRBD1 (5 bases). Germline V lookup: CDR1 SGHAT, CDR2 FQNNGV. CDR3 size: 15 residues. Trimming took 3 bases from V and 6 from J, leaving 15 bases between them. The CDR3 DNA is TGTGCCAGCAGCTTTGGTGGGACCGAAGGTCAGCCCCAGCATTTT. Residues: CASSFGGTEGQPQHF.

This clone was picked up one time. The V gene is TRBV5-4, the J gene TRBJ1-6; 9 bases agree with TRBD1. After removal of 4 bases from V and 14 bases from J, the junction contained 7 bases not matched to a gene. Germline values: CDR1 SGHNT, CDR2 YYREEE (reference sequence). The CDR3 sequence is 13 residues long. CDR3 nucleotides: TGTGCCAGCAGCCCGGGACAGGGTGTAACCCTCCACTTT. Translation: CASSPGQGVTLHF.

In DNA form, the CDR3 reads TGTGCCAGCAGTCCACGTTCCGGGACCTCCTACAATGAGCAGTTCTTC. Protein product: CASSPRSGTSYNEQFF. V usage is TRBV7-9 and J usage is TRBJ2-1; D possibly matches TRBD1 or TRBD2 (5 bases each). The CDR3 has 16 amino acids. V was pared by 6 bases and J by 0 bases, with 15 bases between. CDR1 SEHNR and CDR2 FQNEAQ come from the germline V gene (reference sequence).

The chain employs TRBV10-3 and TRBJ2-3, with 10 bases aligning to TRBD2. J gave up 3 bases and V 8 bases, and 5 bases lay outside the gene matches. In germline, CDR1 is ENHRY, CDR2 SYGVKD. This CDR3 contains 14 residues. As DNA, the CDR3 is TGTGCCATCGGAGCTAGCGGGAGTACAGATACGCAGTATTTT. Translated: CAIGASGSTDTQYF.

V and J are TRBV27 and TRBJ2-7; maybe TRBD1 (6 bases). Per germline, CDR1 MNHEY and CDR2 SMNVEV (reference sequence). Trimming removed 3 bases from V and 1 base from J, with 7 bases in between. The CDR3 contains 13 residues. The CDR3 region is CASSFQGSYEQYF. DNA of the CDR3: TGTGCCAGCAGTTTCCAGGGGTCCTACGAGCAGTACTTC.

The genes are TRBV9 and TRBJ1-1, with 7 nucleotides matching TRBD1. Germline lookup yields CDR1 SGDLS and CDR2 YYNGEE. This CDR3 has 18 residues. Unmatched junction bases numbered 17, after V lost 3 bases and J lost 3 bases. Written as DNA, the CDR3 is TGTGCCAGCAGCGCCCAAGGGACAGCGCCGGGCGTGGACACTGAAGCTTTCTTT. This codes for CASSAQGTAPGVDTEAFF.

The rearrangement uses TRBV7-9 and TRBJ1-1; tentative D call: TRBD1 (5 bases). V lost 1 base and J lost 12, with 12 bases in between. Per germline, CDR1 SEHNR and CDR2 FQNEAQ (reference sequence). CDR3 length equals 12 residues. CDR3 in DNA: TGTGCCAGCAGCTTAGAAGGTCAGGGTCCTTTCTTT. It specifies CASSLEGQGPFF.

The chain carries TRBV5-1 and TRBJ2-4, with D possibly TRBD2 on 6 matching bases. The V and J ends lost 0 bases and 9 bases respectively, with 13 bases between them. The CDR3 has 14 residues. The germline V gene has CDR1 SGHRS and CDR2 YFSETQ. CDR3 in amino acids: CASSLDRLGGIQYF. The CDR3 coding sequence is TGCGCCAGCAGCTTGGACAGGCTGGGGGGCATTCAGTACTTC.

The chain combines TRBV20-1 with TRBJ2-7; 8 bases are shared with TRBD1. CDR1 DFQATT and CDR2 SNEGSKA come from the germline V gene (reference sequence). V trimming: 6 bases; J trimming: 6 bases; junction bases outside the gene matches: 4. This CDR3 has 11 residues. This chain's CDR3 is CSAKDRGEQYF. In DNA form, the CDR3 reads TGCAGTGCCAAAGACAGGGGCGAGCAGTACTTC.

CDR3: CASSVQIHQPQHF. The DNA for the CDR3 is TGTGCCAGCAGTGTCCAGATTCATCAGCCCCAGCATTTT. The chain is built from TRBV28 and TRBJ1-5; D gene ambiguous. V dropped 5 bases and J dropped 5 bases, with 10 bases sitting between them. In germline, CDR1 is MDHEN, CDR2 SYDVKM. The CDR3 totals 13 residues.

The chain is built from TRBV7-3 and TRBJ2-3; 7 positions agree with TRBD2. The junction had 8 bases not matched to a gene; V was cut back by 5 bases and J by 3 bases. CDR1 SGHTA and CDR2 FQGTGA come from the germline V gene. The CDR3 runs to 15 residues. The CDR3 sequence: CASSRRGSLTDTQYF. Here the CDR3 DNA reads TGTGCCAGCAGCCGACGCGGGAGTTTAACAGATACGCAGTATTTT.

The chain carries TRBV5-6 and TRBJ1-2; D is perhaps TRBD1 (6 bases). Looked up from germline, CDR1 is SGHDT and CDR2 is YYEEEE. The V and J ends lost 0 bases and 3 bases respectively, with 12 bases between them. The length of the CDR3 is 15 residues. For the CDR3, the DNA is TGTGCCAGCAGCTTGGTTCCGGGGGCAGACTATGGCTACACCTTC. Translated: CASSLVPGADYGYTF. Based on the CDR3 plus reference TRBV5-6 and TRBJ1-2, the full variable domain is DAGVTQSPTHLIKTRGQQVTLRCSPKSGHDTVSWYQQALGQGPQFIFQYYEEEERQRGNFPDRFSGHQFPNYSSELNVNALLLGDSALYLCASSLVPGADYGYTFGSGTRLTVV.